Following are 28 T cell receptor beta chains from one sample sequenced in a study of regulatory T cells in long-lasting Graves disease. CDR3 regions were amplified by Arm-PCR using iRepertoire HTBI primers to build TCR beta libraries. TCRdb recomputed calls from the multiplex PCR reads with MiXCR, one row per CDR3 protein. The table lists 310,000 or so distinct CDR3 sequences, around a fifth of them singletons. Time point reported: persistent/refractory GD, antithyroid drugs over 5 years with positive TRAb. With RNA extracted from PBMCs as input, the TCR library was made. The sample in question was peripheral blood mononuclear cells (PBMCs), obtained when the disease was refractory, from a patient treated with antithyroid drugs. The origin of the receptors is a female donor with Graves disease.

This clonotype has ten or more counts. The chain uses TRBV27 and TRBJ2-5; the D is unclear. V lost 3 bases, J lost 3 bases, and 23 bases lay in between. Germline assignment: CDR1 MNHEY and CDR2 SMNVEV (reference sequence). The CDR3 length is 18 residues. CDR3 bases: TGTGCCAGCAGTTTCTGCAGGATCCAAACTACTCCCAAAGAGACCCAGTACTTC. This gives the protein CASSFCRIQTTPKETQYF.

This clonotype was seen more than once but under ten times. The V call is TRBV5-4, the J call TRBJ1-2; 7 positions agree with TRBD1. CDR1 is SGHNT and CDR2 is YYREEE in the germline V gene (reference sequence). J was trimmed by 2 bases and V by 4 bases; bases with no gene match: 2. The length of the CDR3 is 13 residues. DNA of the CDR3: TGTGCCAGCAGCGCGACAGGGAACTATGGCTACACCTTC. This encodes CASSATGNYGYTF. Supplemented by reference TRBV5-4 and TRBJ1-2, the full variable domain reads ETGVTQSPTHLIKTRGQQVTLRCSSQSGHNTVSWYQQALGQGPQFIFQYYREEENGRGNFPPRFSGLQFPNYSSELNVNALELDDSALYLCASSATGNYGYTFGSGTRLTVV.

A note on this clonotype: A much larger clonotype is one base distant, so this may be a read error. The genes are TRBV28 and TRBJ2-7; D gene unclear. CDR1 MDHEN and CDR2 SYDVKM come from the germline V gene. With 2 bases removed from V and 3 bases from J, the gap between germline ends came to 14 bases. This CDR3 is built from 15 residues. CDR3 sequence (DNA): TGTGCCAGCAGTTTACGCGTAATGCTACACTACGAGCAGTACTTC. Protein sequence: CASSLRVMLHYEQYF.

CDR3 DNA: TGTGCCAGTAGTATTCAACGGGGCACTGAAGCTTTCTTT. Amino acid sequence: CASSIQRGTEAFF. The chain has TRBV19 and TRBJ1-1; no definite D call. The germline CDR1 and CDR2 sequences are LNHDA and SQIVND (reference sequence). The CDR3 runs 13 residues. Trimming stripped 3 bases from V and 4 bases from J, with 9 bases between.

The table lists this clonotype with a few counts. This clone may be a read error of a much larger clone one base away. Because it lacks the conserved phenylalanine or tryptophan at the end, this CDR3 is likely a read error. The V and J genes are TRBV12-3 or TRBV12-4 and TRBJ1-2, with 7 bases lining up with TRBD1. This CDR3 comprises 14 residues. V lost 5 bases, J lost 4 bases, and 7 bases stayed unmatched. This CDR3 reads CASSTLTGSYGYTL. CDR3 in DNA: TGTGCCAGCAGTACATTGACAGGGAGCTATGGCTACACCCTC.

This clonotype was seen repeatedly, ten times or more. The chain links TRBV13 to TRBJ2-2, with 8 bases fitting TRBD2. This CDR3 region has 16 residues. Germline loops: CDR1 PRHDT, CDR2 FYEKMQ (reference sequence). V lost 2 bases to trimming and J lost 3 bases; unmatched junction nucleotides: 5. This CDR3 reads CASSLSVAGHTGELFF. CDR3 bases: TGTGCCAGCAGCTTAAGTGTAGCGGGGCACACCGGGGAGCTGTTTTTT.

The chain has TRBV19 and TRBJ2-5; D may be TRBD2 (6 bases). With 6 bases removed from V and 1 base from J, the gap between germline ends came to 15 bases. The CDR3 is 15 amino acids. Germline CDR1 and CDR2: LNHDA and SQIVND (reference sequence). Written as DNA, the CDR3 is TGTGCCAGTAGCCCCGGCGGGGCAATCCAAGAGACCCAGTACTTC. It translates to CASSPGGAIQETQYF.

The J gene is TRBJ2-3, the V gene TRBV30; 8 bases fit TRBD1. The CDR3 has 15 amino acids. Germline V gene sequence: CDR1 GTSNPN, CDR2 SVGIG (reference sequence). The V gene end was trimmed by 5 bases and the J gene end by 3 bases; junction bases not matched to a gene: 10. The CDR3: CAWGWGTGGTDTQYF. The DNA of the CDR3 is TGTGCCTGGGGTTGGGGGACAGGTGGAACAGATACGCAGTATTTT.

This clonotype came up many times. In nucleotides, the CDR3 is TGTGCCAGCAGCCTTTCCGGGGACACTCAAGAGACCCAGTACTTC. Its protein is CASSLSGDTQETQYF. The V call is TRBV3-1, the J call TRBJ2-5; possibly TRBD1 for D (6 bases). In germline, CDR1 is LGHDT, CDR2 YNNKEL (reference sequence). V shed 4 bases and J shed 2 bases, with 14 bases lying between them. The CDR3 contains 15 residues.

In its sample, this clonotype was seen many times. J is TRBJ1-2 and V is TRBV20-1; the D is unclear. Trimming pared 3 bases from V and 8 bases from J, leaving 13 bases between. CDR3 size: 12 residues. Germline-derived CDR1 and CDR2 are DFQATT and SNEGSKA (reference sequence). The CDR3 reads CSASNPGMGYTF. In DNA form, the CDR3 reads TGCAGTGCTAGTAACCCGGGGATGGGCTACACCTTC.

This clonotype was counted at least ten times. The chain combines TRBV6-5 with TRBJ1-1; D remains unclear. The CDR3 contains 14 residues. The germline V and J ends were trimmed by 0 bases and 4 bases, with 9 bases remaining between them. Germline CDR1 is MNHEY and CDR2 is SVGAGI. CDR3 sequence: CASSYSTDFTEAFF. The DNA of the CDR3 is TGTGCCAGCAGTTACTCAACGGACTTCACTGAAGCTTTCTTT.

V and J are TRBV19 and TRBJ2-7; D might be TRBD1 (6 bases). The CDR3 is 12 residues long. The germline gives CDR1 LNHDA, CDR2 SQIVND (reference sequence). V was shortened by 3 bases and J by 7 bases, with 10 bases between the two germline ends. The CDR3 here is CASSMTGTEQYF. In nucleotides, the CDR3 is TGTGCCAGTAGTATGACAGGAACTGAGCAGTACTTC. The variable domain in full, with the rest retrieved from reference TRBV19 and TRBJ2-7, is DGGITQSPKYLFRKEGQNVTLSCEQNLNHDAMYWYRQDPGQGLRLIYYSQIVNDFQKGDIAEGYSVSREKKESFPLTVTSAQKNPTAFYLCASSMTGTEQYFGPGTRLTVT.

This clonotype has at least ten counts. The rearrangement joins TRBV6-1 to TRBJ2-5, with no clear D. Trimming stripped 5 bases from V and 0 bases from J, with 4 bases between. Germline V lookup: CDR1 MNHNS, CDR2 SASEGT. The length of the CDR3 is 12 residues. CDR3 bases: TGTGCCAGCAGTCCCTACCAAGAGACCCAGTACTTC. It codes for CASSPYQETQYF.

This rearrangement joins TRBV5-1 to TRBJ1-1, with TRBD1 identical over 8 bases. The CDR3 spans 14 residues. The V and J ends lost 4 bases and 4 bases, in that order; junction bases with no gene match: 6. The germline V gene has CDR1 SGHRS and CDR2 YFSETQ. The CDR3 coding sequence is TGCGCCAGCAGCATGGACAGGGAGGGCACTGAAGCTTTCTTT. As protein: CASSMDREGTEAFF.

To note about this clonotype: Its ends do not fully match the called genes, so a read error is possible. The genes are TRBV20-1 and TRBJ2-7; possible D gene TRBD1, 5 bases. The CDR3 sequence is 15 residues long. Germline CDR1 reads DFQATT; CDR2 reads SNEGSKA (reference sequence). The CDR3 is CSARDPQGQSYVQYF. The CDR3 DNA sequence: TGCAGTGCTAGAGATCCGCAGGGCCAGTCCTACGTGCAGTACTTC.

In nucleotides, the CDR3 is TGTGCCATCAGTGTTGGGTTCCCAGATACGCAGTATTTT. Amino acid sequence: CAISVGFPDTQYF. J is TRBJ2-3 and V is TRBV10-3; the D is unclear. The CDR3 sequence is 13 residues long. Trimming stripped 4 bases from V and 4 bases from J, with 9 bases between. CDR1 and CDR2 (germline): ENHRY, SYGVKD.

The V gene is TRBV5-1, the J gene TRBJ2-6; D call uncertain. Germline V CDR1 and CDR2: SGHRS, YFSETQ. This CDR3 comprises 15 residues. Trimming removed 2 bases from V and 4 bases from J, with 10 bases in between. CDR3 DNA: TGCGCCAGCAGCTTTTACACCCTCGGGGCCAACGTCCTGACTTTC. Translation: CASSFYTLGANVLTF.

This clonotype was detected once. The chain recombines TRBV27 with TRBJ1-1; tentatively, D is TRBD1 (5 bases). The CDR3 totals 15 residues. Trimming stripped 4 bases from V and 4 bases from J, with 16 bases between. Germline V gene data show CDR1 as MNHEY and CDR2 as SMNVEV (reference sequence). The CDR3 is CASSSAPSGGTEAFF. DNA for the CDR3: TGTGCCAGCAGTTCCGCCCCGTCGGGGGGCACTGAAGCTTTCTTT.

This clonotype was found many times. The V gene is TRBV2, the J gene TRBJ1-1, with D tentatively TRBD1 (6 bases). Looked up from germline, CDR1 is SNHLY and CDR2 is FYNNEI. V was trimmed by 7 bases and J by 6 bases, leaving 9 bases between them. The CDR3 is 11 amino acids. Here the CDR3 DNA reads TGTGCCAGCAACAGGGAGTCTGAAGCTTTCTTT. Translated: CASNRESEAFF.

This clonotype appeared many times. The J gene is TRBJ1-2, the V gene TRBV10-3; D ambiguous. This CDR3 is built from 12 residues. V lost 7 bases and J lost 8, with 14 bases in between. CDR1 and CDR2 (germline): ENHRY, SYGVKD. CDR3 residues: CAITKGNQGYTF. The CDR3 DNA is TGTGCCATCACGAAGGGAAATCAAGGCTACACCTTC.

A few counts support this clonotype. This chain connects TRBV15 to TRBJ2-2; TRBD1 matches at 8 bases. The CDR3 extends over 16 amino acids. From germline, CDR1 is LNHNV and CDR2 YYDKDF (reference sequence). The V segment lost 1 base and the J segment 1 base; nucleotides outside the gene matches: 2. Written as DNA, the CDR3 is TGTGCCACCAGCAGAGGAGGACAGGGGAACACCGGGGAGCTGTTTTTT. It codes for CATSRGGQGNTGELFF.

This chain links TRBV3-1 with TRBJ2-1; 11 nucleotides match TRBD2. This CDR3 is 17 amino acids long. J lost 3 bases, V lost 0 bases, and 4 bases had no gene match. Germline lookup yields CDR1 LGHDT and CDR2 YNNKEL (reference sequence). The DNA of the CDR3 is TGTGCCAGCAGCCAAGATTTGGGACTAGCGGACTACAATGAGCAGTTCTTC. It specifies CASSQDLGLADYNEQFF.

The rearrangement joins TRBV7-2 to TRBJ1-2; TRBD1 aligns across 9 bases. CDR1 and CDR2 from the germline V gene are SGHTA and FQGNSA. CDR3 length: 15 residues. V trimming: 5 bases; J trimming: 1 base; junction bases outside the gene matches: 5. The CDR3 reads CASSPTGGFNYGYTF. CDR3 nucleotides: TGTGCCAGCAGCCCGACAGGGGGTTTTAACTATGGCTACACCTTC.

In this sample, this clonotype turned up many times. The rearrangement links TRBV28 to TRBJ1-2; no clear D gene. Germline V gives CDR1 MDHEN, CDR2 SYDVKM. This CDR3 is 11 amino acids long. V was cut by 4 bases and J by 8 bases, with 8 bases left in between. The CDR3 reads CASSYYRGYTF. The CDR3 region has the DNA TGTGCCAGCAGTTACTACCGGGGCTACACCTTC.

In its sample, this clonotype was seen many times. The CDR3 region has the DNA TGCAGTGCTAGGAGGCAGACCTCCTACGAGCAGTACTTC. It is translated as CSARRQTSYEQYF. This sequence joins TRBV20-1 and TRBJ2-7; D gene uncertain. The CDR3 has 13 residues. The V end was cut by 3 bases, the J end by 0 bases, with 9 bases between. Germline CDR1 DFQATT, CDR2 SNEGSKA (reference sequence).

Only a few counts were recorded for this clonotype. The V gene is TRBV10-3, the J gene TRBJ2-7; no clear D. The CDR3 has 12 residues. CDR1 is ENHRY, CDR2 SYGVKD, per germline. Trimming left V 5 bases short and J 3 bases short, with 8 bases between. CDR3 DNA sequence: TGTGCCATCAGTAAATCGAACTACGAGCAGTACTTC. Its translation is CAISKSNYEQYF.

This clonotype was found a few times. The genes are TRBV10-3 and TRBJ2-2; a possible D gene is TRBD2 (5 bases). Germline CDR1 reads ENHRY; CDR2 reads SYGVKD. The ends were cut back, 6 bases at V and 1 base at J, with 9 bases in the middle. This CDR3 has 14 amino acids. CDR3 region: CAISPGLNTGELFF. The CDR3 DNA reads TGTGCCATCAGCCCCGGACTGAACACCGGGGAGCTGTTTTTT.

The chain couples TRBV4-1 to TRBJ1-2; D gene uncertain. V lost 4 bases to trimming and J lost 6 bases, with 15 bases between them. Germline CDR1 reads MGHRA; CDR2 reads YSYEKL. The CDR3 extends over 14 amino acids. CDR3 nucleotide sequence: TGCGCCAGCAGCCGGCGGACCCGGGGAGATGGCTACACCTTC. Translated: CASSRRTRGDGYTF.